The 9 T cell receptor beta chains in this list originate from one sample, sequenced in a study of circulating CD8 cells and anti-PD-1 response in melanoma. From live CD3+CD8+TCRalphabeta+ cells, four PD-1 and/or TIGIT subsets were sorted. Using roughly 15 ng of total RNA, TCR libraries were made with the QIAseq Immune Repertoire TCR panel. TCRdb fed the reads into MiXCR, producing one record per CDR3 protein. This table holds around 810 distinct CDR3 sequences, less than 8.5% found once. The source material was CD8+ T cells from PBMCs, sampled at baseline or after one month of anti-PD-1 therapy (not recorded which). These TCRs come from a human donor with melanoma.

With regard to this clonotype: Since a much larger clone is just one base distant, this may be a read error. The gene calls are TRBV20-1 and TRBJ2-5, with D perhaps matching TRBD2 (6 bases). The CDR3 is 13 amino acids. The V gene's germline CDR1 is DFQATT and CDR2 SNEGSKA (reference sequence). In nucleotides, the CDR3 is TGCAGTGCTAACACGGGGGTACAAGAGGCCCAGTACTTC. Residues: CSANTGVQEAQYF.

The gene calls are TRBV7-2 and TRBJ2-3, with 9 bases that match TRBD2. Germline loops: CDR1 SGHTA, CDR2 FQGNSA. The CDR3 runs 14 residues. The junction had 1 base not matched to a gene; V was cut back by 0 bases and J by 6 bases. The CDR3: CASSLAGLADTQYF. CDR3 coding DNA: TGTGCCAGCAGCTTAGCCGGACTAGCGGATACGCAGTATTTT.

This clonotype is large by share. The genes are TRBV20-1 and TRBJ2-7; no reliable D call. The CDR3 runs to 16 residues. Germline-derived CDR1 and CDR2 are DFQATT and SNEGSKA (reference sequence). Deletions cut 4 bases from V and 1 base from J, with 20 bases between. CDR3 coding DNA: TGCAGTGCTAAGGAGACTCCCGTAAGACAATCCTACGAGCAGTACTTC. It specifies CSAKETPVRQSYEQYF.

The gene calls are TRBV27 and TRBJ2-6; tentative D call: TRBD2 (6 bases). The ends were cut back, 4 bases at V and 2 bases at J, with 9 bases in the middle. CDR1 is MNHEY and CDR2 is SMNVEV in the germline V gene (reference sequence). This CDR3 contains 15 residues. CDR3 DNA: TGTGCCAGCAGTTCGAGGGAGGCTGGGGCCAACGTCCTGACTTTC. As protein: CASSSREAGANVLTF.

In its sample, this clonotype ranks as large (0.1 to 1%). V gene TRBV2 combines with J gene TRBJ2-1; no definite D call. The CDR3 length is 11 residues. V lost 6 bases to trimming and J lost 10 bases, with 10 bases between them. CDR1 is SNHLY and CDR2 is FYNNEI in the germline V gene. The CDR3 nucleotides read TGTGCCAGCAGCTCCGGTTGGGAGCAGTTCTTC. This sequence encodes CASSSGWEQFF.

Comments on this clonotype: This likely comes from a read error, as the CDR3 has no conserved phenylalanine or tryptophan at its end. The V and J genes are TRBV27 and TRBJ2-1, with D maybe TRBD1 (6 bases). Germline CDR1 MNHEY, CDR2 SMNVEV (reference sequence). V was pared by 5 bases and J by 6 bases, with 14 bases between. The CDR3 sequence is 14 residues long. The CDR3, as DNA: TGTGCCAGCAGTCCCAGGGCAGGGGTCAATGAGCAGTTCCTC. Amino acid sequence: CASSPRAGVNEQFL.

By sample fraction, this clonotype is medium-sized. The CDR3 is CASSLYEQYF. In nucleotides, the CDR3 is TGTGCCAGCAGTTTATACGAGCAGTACTTC. The V and J genes are TRBV27 and TRBJ2-7; the D is unclear. Per germline, CDR1 MNHEY and CDR2 SMNVEV (reference sequence). CDR3 length: 10 residues. Trimming took 1 base from V and 5 from J, leaving 0 bases between them.

Points on this clonotype: With a much larger clone just one base away, this may be a read error. This chain joins TRBV19 and TRBJ2-7; D possibly corresponds to TRBD2 (6 bases). Germline lookup yields CDR1 LNHDA and CDR2 SQIVND (reference sequence). With 3 bases removed from V and 2 bases from J, the gap between germline ends came to 14 bases. This CDR3 comprises 15 residues. The CDR3 here is CASSIAGGDPYEQYF. The CDR3 region has the DNA TGTGCCAGTAGTATTGCCGGGGGAGACCCCTACGAGCAGTACTTC.

There are a few counts of this clonotype. The rearrangement links TRBV7-3 to TRBJ2-1, with 13 nucleotides matching TRBD2. The germline CDR1 and CDR2 sequences are SGHTA and FQGTGA. This CDR3 spans 15 amino acids. V lost 5 bases to trimming and J lost 8 bases; unmatched junction nucleotides: 6. This CDR3 is CASSRLAGGTDEQFF. The CDR3 DNA follows: TGTGCCAGCAGCCGACTAGCGGGAGGTACAGATGAGCAGTTCTTC. Drawing the rest from reference TRBV7-3 and TRBJ2-1, the complete variable domain is GAGVSQTPSNKVTEKGKYVELRCDPISGHTALYWYRQSLGQGPEFLIYFQGTGAADDSGLPNDRFFAVRPEGSVSTLKIQRTERGDSAVYLCASSRLAGGTDEQFFGPGTRLTVL.